Each of the 11 T cell receptor beta chains below was sequenced from the same sample in a study of blood T cell repertoires in COVID-19. Clones were sequenced by immunoSEQ multiplex PCR, and TCRdb holds only the in-frame ones, with some missing. The sample yields about 230,000 clones, approximately 83% seen once. Sequencing was performed on peripheral blood. The receptors stem from a woman aged 45-65 years with acute or convalescent COVID-19.

V usage is TRBV29-1 and J usage is TRBJ2-1; 9 bases align to TRBD2. CDR1 and CDR2 (germline): SQVTM, ANQGSEA. V was pared by 5 bases and J by 0 bases, with 8 bases of the junction left unmatched. The CDR3 runs 16 residues. The DNA for the CDR3 is TGCAGCGTTAGGTCTGGGCGGGGGGGCTCCTACAATGAGCAGTTCTTC. Translated: CSVRSGRGGSYNEQFF.

The genes are TRBV15 and TRBJ1-5; unclear D gene. Germline-derived CDR1 and CDR2 are LNHNV and YYDKDF (reference sequence). The CDR3 covers 12 residues. The V end was cut by 0 bases, the J end by 9 bases, with 6 bases between. In DNA, the CDR3 is TGTGCCACCAGCAGAGACCGAGGGCCCCAGCATTTT. Protein sequence: CATSRDRGPQHF. Combining the CDR3 with reference TRBV15 and TRBJ1-5 gives the whole variable domain DAMVIQNPRYQVTQFGKPVTLSCSQTLNHNVMYWYQQKSSQAPKLLFHYYDKDFNNEADTPDNFQSRRPNTSFCFLDIRSPGLGDTAMYLCATSRDRGPQHFGDGTRLSIL.

The CDR3 reads CASSLQGAYEQYF. Written as DNA, the CDR3 is TGTGCCAGCAGTCTACAGGGGGCCTACGAGCAGTACTTC. The rearrangement links TRBV7-2 to TRBJ2-7; 8 nucleotides agree with TRBD1. This CDR3 is built from 13 residues. V lost 6 bases, J lost 2 bases, and 3 bases stayed unmatched. Germline CDR1 SGHTA, CDR2 FQGNSA.

V usage is TRBV5-1 and J usage is TRBJ2-3; maybe TRBD1 (6 bases). The CDR3 is made up of 14 amino acids. V lost 7 bases and J 2 bases, leaving 14 bases between the germline ends. Germline loops: CDR1 SGHRS, CDR2 YFSETQ. The DNA for the CDR3 is TGCGCCAGCGGTCAGGGGCCTTTCACAGATACGCAGTATTTT. This sequence encodes CASGQGPFTDTQYF. Together with reference TRBV5-1 and TRBJ2-3, the CDR3 gives the full variable domain: KAGVTQTPRYLIKTRGQQVTLSCSPISGHRSVSWYQQTPGQGLQFLFEYFSETQRNKGNFPGRFSGRQFSNSRSEMNVSTLELGDSALYLCASGQGPFTDTQYFGPGTRLTVL.

This clone was counted a few times. This chain joins TRBV6-2 or TRBV6-3 and TRBJ1-5; weak D call: TRBD1 (5 bases). This CDR3 region has 16 residues. Germline lookup yields CDR1 MNHEY and CDR2 SVGEGT. The V and J ends lost 4 bases and 1 base respectively, with 14 bases between them. Here the CDR3 reads CASSSRGGVSNQPQHF. As DNA, the CDR3 is TGTGCCAGCAGTTCGCGGGGAGGGGTAAGCAATCAGCCCCAGCATTTT.

V gene TRBV27 combines with J gene TRBJ2-1; D possibly corresponds to TRBD2 (5 bases). The germline V gene encodes CDR1 MNHEY and CDR2 SMNVEV (reference sequence). Between the trimmed V and J ends, which lost 0 bases and 10 bases, there was a span of 10 bases. The CDR3 is 13 residues long. Here the CDR3 DNA reads TGTGCCAGCAGTTTATCAGGTCGGGGAGAGCAGTTCTTC. It yields the protein CASSLSGRGEQFF.

The V call is TRBV5-6, the J call TRBJ2-5, with D tentatively TRBD1 (5 bases). The CDR3 contains 14 residues. Per the germline V gene, CDR1 is SGHDT and CDR2 is YYEEEE. Deletions cut 5 bases from V and 2 bases from J, with 13 bases between. The DNA for the CDR3 is TGTGCCAGCAGACGAGACAGAGGACAAGAGACCCAGTACTTC. This codes for CASRRDRGQETQYF.

The CDR3 coding sequence is TGTGCCAGCAGTCCTCACAACAGGGCCCCTGAAGCTTTCTTT. Amino acids: CASSPHNRAPEAFF. The V gene is TRBV2, the J gene TRBJ1-1, with a weak D call TRBD1 (6 bases). CDR3 size: 14 residues. Trimming removed 5 bases at V and 6 bases at J, with 16 bases between. Germline CDR1 reads SNHLY; CDR2 reads FYNNEI.

The chain is built from TRBV2 and TRBJ1-1; maybe TRBD1 (6 bases). The CDR3 length is 13 residues. Germline V CDR1 and CDR2: SNHLY, FYNNEI. Trimming stripped 6 bases from V and 4 bases from J, with 12 bases between. Here the CDR3 DNA reads TGTGCCAGCAGGGGCCAGGGGAGCACTGAAGCTTTCTTT. This sequence encodes CASRGQGSTEAFF.

This chain joins TRBV4-2 and TRBJ1-4; 9 bases fit TRBD1. Per germline, CDR1 LGHNA and CDR2 YNFKEQ. The CDR3 is made up of 17 amino acids. V was clipped by 3 bases and J by 2 bases; unmatched bases: 7. This chain's CDR3 is CASSQKTGGLTNEKLFF. The CDR3 bases are TGTGCCAGCAGCCAGAAGACAGGGGGATTGACTAATGAAAAACTGTTTTTT.

The chain couples TRBV10-1 to TRBJ2-1; 9 nucleotides agree with TRBD2. Germline CDR1 and CDR2: WNHNN and SYGVQD (reference sequence). The V and J ends lost 10 bases and 4 bases, in that order; junction bases with no gene match: 8. The CDR3 runs to 14 residues. The chain's CDR3 is CATESGRNYNEQFF. CDR3 DNA sequence: TGCGCCACCGAAAGCGGGAGGAATTACAATGAGCAGTTCTTC.